The present T cell receptor beta chain was sequenced within a study of human T cells and chemical hapten exposure (dated by TCRdb to the early 2020s). General notes on the study: Libraries were pooled for sequencing, and variation in per-sample TCR yields was attributed mainly to small differences in library volumes within the pool. In alopecia patients, the study followed how the peripheral blood TCR repertoire changed in vivo over primary and secondary sensitization to diphenylcyclopropenone (DPC), a hapten. From each blood RNA sample, both TCR alpha and TCR beta chains were sequenced. General findings and caveats noted by the study authors: DPC sensitization did not change how many TCRs were above 1 in 1000 frequency, and no evidence was found of alterations in global repertoire structure. After repeated subsampling, the strength of the expansion versus patch-test correlation and the threshold at which it became significant changed.

Library construction relied on 5' RACE. Reads for this sample came from an Illumina MiSeq. During library preparation, unique molecular identifiers were attached to individual cDNA molecules so that TCRs could be counted quantitatively and reproducibly. In the authors' own workflow: The median number of TCRs per sample was approximately 98,000, ranging from about 20,000 to 750,000. The Decombinator software suite was used to annotate V, J and CDR3 in the TCR reads. To make PS versus PT1 abundance plots, every sample was subsampled to the same number of TCRs (28,000). TCRs were defined as expanded if absent before sensitization and observed at least eight times at the 2-week time point. TCRdb cleaned the public reads at Q25 with fastp, built clones with MiXCR and kept in-frame beta chains. Duplicate CDR3 protein sequences are folded into a single record with the most common DNA and genes. TCRdb, not the original authors, processed these V and J calls. Recorded for this sample are around 140,000 distinct CDR3 sequences; roughly 4% of them occurred a single time. Jointly, the top ten make up under 1.5% of the sample.

Trimming takes 5 bases from V and 6 bases from J, and the germline ends sit 23 bases apart. The CDR3 holds 16 amino acids from the cysteine to the phenylalanine. Only CDR3 DNA is held: 48 bases, read in frame from base 1. The germline V gene (reference sequence) supplies CDR1 MNHNY and CDR2 SVGAGI. This clonotype has ten or more counts. What antigen it recognizes has not been identified. Per-base quality was not reported, and no clone a single base away is much larger than it. Total RNA was extracted from unfractionated whole blood collected in Tempus Blood RNA tubes. Five or six healthy volunteers served as TCR sequencing controls and were bled at day 0, 2 weeks and 6 weeks.

The TCR was taken from a female donor in good health. The rearrangement combines TRBV6-6 with TRBJ2-7; TRBD1 is a possible D gene, resting on 7 matching bases. The sequence in DNA is TGTGCCAGCAGTGCTCAAGGGGGCCAGGGAGGCGGCGAGCAGTACTTC. This gives the protein CASSAQGGQGGGEQYF.